This entry concerns a single T cell receptor (beta chain). This clonotype was detected a few times. Its antigen is unknown. It has no much larger one-base neighbor in the sample; base qualities were not kept. This entry belongs to a study of regulatory T cells in long-lasting Graves disease (dated by TCRdb to about 2021). With regard to the full study: Antithyroid drugs had been taken for less than 3 months by newly diagnosed Graves' disease patients. The study took place in China and was registered as a clinical trial. A total of some 33 samples were covered by TCR sequencing, comprising around 13 persistent and about 20 newly diagnosed Graves' disease patients. Persistent Graves' disease patients were compared with newly diagnosed Graves' disease patients by peripheral blood TCR sequencing and RNA sequencing.

This specimen's time point label, per the study, means: newly diagnosed GD, antithyroid drugs for less than 3 months. For both TCR sequencing and RNA sequencing, RNA was extracted from PBMCs in TRIzol. The diagnosis of Graves' disease followed American Thyroid Association guidelines. Recruitment of patients was carried out at an endocrinology department in Xi'an, China. Each patient gave approximately 9.7 milliliters of peripheral blood, collected in an EDTA anticoagulant tube. Ficoll Paque Plus density gradient separation was used to isolate PBMCs, and no additional T cell sorting was done. An Agilent 2100 Bioanalyzer and agarose gel were used to check RNA quality, and a NanoDrop 2000 was used to measure RNA concentration. On the study overall, not on this receptor specifically: Persistent disease showed preferential use of TRBV28, TRBJ1-2 and TRBJ2-5, whereas newly diagnosed disease favored TRBV20-1 and TRBJ2-1. Sequencing and analysis were limited to the TCR beta chain. The authors noted that the small sample size was a limitation that may lower accuracy. The study examined only peripheral blood because the primary lesion, thyroid tissue, could not be accessed. Lower TCR Shannon entropy and fewer highly expanded clones were observed in persistent Graves' disease patients than in newly diagnosed patients, which suggested clonal expansion. Persistent patients shared more public clonotypes among themselves (2,741) than newly diagnosed patients did (roughly 920).

Trimming removed 3 bases from V and 5 bases from J; the gene matches leave 9 bases unexplained. The CDR3 runs 14 amino acids, cysteine and phenylalanine included. Just CDR3 DNA is preserved here, 42 bases in frame from base 1. Reading the germline V gene (reference sequence) gives CDR1 DFQATT and CDR2 SNEGSKA. The library was generated by multiplex PCR. Sequencing was carried out with an Illumina HiSeq 4000. iRepertoire HTBI primers and Arm-PCR amplification of CDR3 regions were used to construct TCR beta libraries. Before sequencing, the PCR products went through gel purification. The authors processed their data as follows. Gene usage analysis of CDR3 amino acid clonotypes relied on the approximately 60 TRBV and around 14 TRBJ segments identified across samples. COPE and FqMerger were used to merge the filtered high-quality paired reads into contigs. BLAST was used to align contigs to IMGT TRBV, TRBD and TRBJ reference genes, and CDR3 was defined according to IMGT. Highly expanded clones were defined as clonotypes with a frequency above 0.1%. Repertoire diversity was measured by Shannon entropy, and V-J evenness by the Gini coefficient. A clonotype found in more than one individual was treated as public. The public sequencing data were trimmed at Q25 with fastp and processed into clonotypes with MiXCR by TCRdb, which kept only in-frame beta chains. Each record represents a unique CDR3 protein, reported with the most common genes and DNA among its rows. What appears here as the V and J calls and clone size reflects TCRdb's work, not the paper's. For this sample there are 510,000 or so distinct CDR3 sequences; around 12% appear just once. Roughly 8.9% of the sample goes to the ten largest clones.

The sample was also linked to a second study, of T cells in Graves' hyperthyroidism and ophthalmopathy. The second paper states: A patient counted as having stable Graves' hyperthyroidism if no progression to ophthalmopathy occurred over 18 months of follow-up. Hyperthyroidism patients were newly diagnosed, with disease duration under 2 months, and aged 18 to 65 years. The study excluded patients with uncontrolled infections, other autoimmune diseases, pregnancy or lactation. Diagnoses were based on clinical symptoms, serum thyroxine and TRAb, thyroid ultrasound and orbital computed tomography. A first-round RT-PCR of the TCR CDR3 used the HTBI primer set with the Qiagen OneStep RT-PCR kit. Most expanded thyroid clonotypes (frequency above 0.001) were also detected in blood, a finding suggesting that blood repertoires may reflect thyroid immune responses. A model built on a 13 V-J signature distinguished ophthalmopathy from stable hyperthyroidism, reaching about 88% sensitivity and around 81% specificity in cross-validation and 80%/75% in testing. In validation, the model predicted progression to ophthalmopathy a median of 6.5 months before onset, with roughly 68% sensitivity and about 72% specificity. To identify TCR V-J signatures that set the groups apart, the researchers used a discovery cohort of 100 patients, made up of 40 to 45 with Graves' ophthalmopathy and about 55 with stable Graves' hyperthyroidism. An independent validation cohort of under 20 hyperthyroidism patients and approximately 15 patients who later progressed to ophthalmopathy tested prospective prediction of ophthalmopathy. For training and testing, the approximately 92 patients in the discovery cohort were randomly divided in a 7:3 ratio. In roughly six Graves' hyperthyroidism patients, the study also compared T-cell repertoires from thyroid tissue with T-cell repertoires from blood. Following sampling, methimazole starting at 30 mg daily was given to hyperthyroidism patients, and high-dose intravenous methylprednisolone was given to ophthalmopathy patients. A second multiplex PCR round built the libraries, followed by size selection and purification. Libraries were sequenced paired-end with 100 bp reads on an Illumina HiSeq2000. SOAPnuke was used to process the raw data, removing reads that contained adapters or uncalled bases, had a mean Phred below 15, or lacked an exact match to the constant primer or identifier. High-quality paired reads were merged using COPE v1.2.5, and each unique nucleotide sequence was defined as a clonotype. MiTCR v1.1 was used to align the clonotypes against IMGT TRBV, TRBD and TRBJ reference segments. Analysis was restricted to V-J combinations with a frequency above 0.0001, which covered roughly 99% of repertoires. The TCS score was defined as F50 (clonal expansion) divided by E x V (chaos), with BLOSUM62-based TCRdist calculated between CDR3 peptides within each V-J. Welch's t-statistics and random forest reduced around 520 V-J features to 10 to 15, which were used in a naive Bayes classifier (R e1071). No statistical method was used to set the sample size in advance, and investigators knew the group allocation. The paper reports TCR Vbeta CDR3 sequencing of 130 to 150 peripheral blood samples: fewer than 50 ophthalmopathy, approximately 74 hyperthyroidism and roughly 17 progressor patients.

The rearranged segments are TRBV20-1 and TRBJ2-7; 8 bases in between match TRBD2. The origin of this receptor is a woman under 40 with Graves disease. Donor details come from another sample of the same person, matched by shared clones. The sequencing used peripheral blood mononuclear cells (PBMCs), collected at new diagnosis, from a patient treated with antithyroid drugs. The DNA sequence is TGCAGTGCTAGTTCCCGGGAGGGACCTGACGAGCAGTACTTC. Its protein is CSASSREGPDEQYF.